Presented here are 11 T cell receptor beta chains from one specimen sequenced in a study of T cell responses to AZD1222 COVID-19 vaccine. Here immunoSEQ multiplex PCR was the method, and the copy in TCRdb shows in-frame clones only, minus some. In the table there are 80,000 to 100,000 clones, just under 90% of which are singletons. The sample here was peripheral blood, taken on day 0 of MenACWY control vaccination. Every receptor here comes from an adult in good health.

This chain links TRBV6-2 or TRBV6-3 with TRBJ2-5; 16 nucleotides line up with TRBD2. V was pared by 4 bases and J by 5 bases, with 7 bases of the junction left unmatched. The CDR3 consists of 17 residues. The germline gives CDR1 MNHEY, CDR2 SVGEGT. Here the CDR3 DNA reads TGTGCCAGCAGTTGGGGACTAGCGGGGGGGCCCCGGGAGACCCAGTACTTC. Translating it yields CASSWGLAGGPRETQYF.

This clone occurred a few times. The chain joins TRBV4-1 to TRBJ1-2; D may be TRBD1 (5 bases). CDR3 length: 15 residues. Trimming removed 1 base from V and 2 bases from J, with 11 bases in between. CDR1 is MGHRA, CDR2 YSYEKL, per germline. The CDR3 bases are TGCGCCAGCAGCCAAGTCGTCAGGGAAAACTATGGCTACACCTTC. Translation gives CASSQVVRENYGYTF.

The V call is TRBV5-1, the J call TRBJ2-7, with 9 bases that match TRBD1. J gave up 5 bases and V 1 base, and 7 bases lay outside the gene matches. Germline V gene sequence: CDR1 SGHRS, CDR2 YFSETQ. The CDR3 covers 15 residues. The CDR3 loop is CASSLLGTGYDEQYF. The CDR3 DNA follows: TGCGCCAGCAGCTTGCTAGGGACAGGGTACGACGAGCAGTACTTC. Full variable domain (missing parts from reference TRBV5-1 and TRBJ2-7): KAGVTQTPRYLIKTRGQQVTLSCSPISGHRSVSWYQQTPGQGLQFLFEYFSETQRNKGNFPGRFSGRQFSNSRSEMNVSTLELGDSALYLCASSLLGTGYDEQYFGPGTRLTVT.

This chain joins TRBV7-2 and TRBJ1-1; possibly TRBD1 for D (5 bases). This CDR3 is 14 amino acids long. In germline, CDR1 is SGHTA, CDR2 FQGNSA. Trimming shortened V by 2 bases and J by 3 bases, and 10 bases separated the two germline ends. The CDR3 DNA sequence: TGTGCCAGCAGCTTAAACAGGCTTTACACTGAAGCTTTCTTT. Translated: CASSLNRLYTEAFF.

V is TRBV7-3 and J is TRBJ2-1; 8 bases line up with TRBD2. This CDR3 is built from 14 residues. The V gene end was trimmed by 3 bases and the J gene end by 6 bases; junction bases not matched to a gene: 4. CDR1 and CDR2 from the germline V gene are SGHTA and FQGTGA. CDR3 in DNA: TGTGCCAGCAGCTTCGGGGGGGCCGGCAATGAGCAGTTCTTC. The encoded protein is CASSFGGAGNEQFF. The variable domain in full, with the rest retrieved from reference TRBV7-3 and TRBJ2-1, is GAGVSQTPSNKVTEKGKYVELRCDPISGHTALYWYRQSLGQGPEFLIYFQGTGAADDSGLPNDRFFAVRPEGSVSTLKIQRTERGDSAVYLCASSFGGAGNEQFFGPGTRLTVL.

The CDR3 protein is CASSVGQANTGELFF. The CDR3 coding sequence is TGTGCCAGTAGTGTCGGACAGGCCAACACCGGGGAGCTGTTTTTT. The J gene is TRBJ2-2, the V gene TRBV19; TRBD1 aligns across 7 bases. This CDR3 contains 15 residues. The germline gives CDR1 LNHDA, CDR2 SQIVND (reference sequence). V trimming: 5 bases; J trimming: 2 bases; junction bases outside the gene matches: 5. The variable domain in full, completed from reference TRBV19 and TRBJ2-2, reads DGGITQSPKYLFRKEGQNVTLSCEQNLNHDAMYWYRQDPGQGLRLIYYSQIVNDFQKGDIAEGYSVSREKKESFPLTVTSAQKNPTAFYLCASSVGQANTGELFFGEGSRLTVL.

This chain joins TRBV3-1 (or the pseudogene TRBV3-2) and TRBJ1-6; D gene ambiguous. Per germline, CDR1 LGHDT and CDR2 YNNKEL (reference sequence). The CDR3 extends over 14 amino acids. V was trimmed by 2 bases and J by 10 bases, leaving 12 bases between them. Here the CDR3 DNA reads TGTGCCAGCAGCCAAATGGAGGGAAACTCACCCCTCCACTTT. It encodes CASSQMEGNSPLHF.

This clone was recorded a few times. The CDR3 DNA is TGTGCCAGCAGCCACCGGGACCAAACTATGGGCACTGAAGCTTTCTTT. Protein product: CASSHRDQTMGTEAFF. The chain combines TRBV7-9 with TRBJ1-1; D possibly corresponds to TRBD1 (5 bases). V lost 5 bases, J lost 4 bases, and 20 bases lay in between. Germline CDR1 is SEHNR and CDR2 is FQNEAQ (reference sequence). CDR3 size: 16 residues. The full variable domain, in which reference TRBV7-9 and TRBJ1-1 provide the parts outside the CDR3, is DTGVSQNPRHKITKRGQNVTFRCDPISEHNRLYWYRQTLGQGPEFLTYFQNEAQLEKSRLLSDRFSAERPKGSFSTLEIQRTEQGDSAMYLCASSHRDQTMGTEAFFGQGTRLTVV.

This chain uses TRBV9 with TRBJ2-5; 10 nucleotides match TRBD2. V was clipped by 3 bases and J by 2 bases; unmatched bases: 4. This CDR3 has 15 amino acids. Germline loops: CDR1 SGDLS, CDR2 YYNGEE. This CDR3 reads CASSAQAGGQETQYF. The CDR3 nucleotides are TGTGCCAGCAGCGCCCAAGCGGGGGGGCAAGAGACCCAGTACTTC.

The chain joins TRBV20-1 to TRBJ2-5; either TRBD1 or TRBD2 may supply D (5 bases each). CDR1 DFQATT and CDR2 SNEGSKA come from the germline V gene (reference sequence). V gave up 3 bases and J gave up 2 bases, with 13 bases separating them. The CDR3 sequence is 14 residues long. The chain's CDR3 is CSASQGSGQETQYF. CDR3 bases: TGCAGTGCTAGTCAGGGAAGCGGACAAGAGACCCAGTACTTC.

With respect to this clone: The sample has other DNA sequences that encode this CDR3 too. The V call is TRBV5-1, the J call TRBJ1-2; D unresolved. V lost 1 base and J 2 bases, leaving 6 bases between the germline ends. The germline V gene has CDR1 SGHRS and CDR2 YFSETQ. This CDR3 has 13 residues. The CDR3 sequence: CASSLPGNYGYTF. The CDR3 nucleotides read TGCGCCAGCAGCTTGCCGGGCAACTATGGCTACACCTTC.